One and the same sample provided the 26 T cell receptor beta chains below, sequenced in a study. Each CDR3 protein gets one entry after TCRdb re-called the 5' RACE reads with MiXCR. Of 35,000 to 50,000 distinct CDR3 sequences listed, 22% are singletons. The sorted Tregs were CD4+CD25+CD127-/low cells. Sample: Tregs sorted from blood. The receptors shown here come from a female donor with breast cancer.

The chain uses TRBV4-2 and TRBJ1-1; 7 bases map to TRBD1. This CDR3 region has 15 residues. V lost 0 bases, J lost 1 base, and 2 bases stayed unmatched. CDR1 and CDR2 (germline): LGHNA, YNFKEQ. The CDR3 region has the DNA TGTGCCAGCAGCCAAGATCGGACAGGGAACACTGAAGCTTTCTTT. This gives the protein CASSQDRTGNTEAFF.

Worth noting for this clonotype: One base away lies a much larger clone, so this may be a sequencing read error. The chain employs TRBV12-3 or TRBV12-4 and TRBJ2-7; TRBD2 is a possible D gene (5 bases). The CDR3 sequence is 14 residues long. The V end lost 4 bases, the J end lost 5 bases, and 15 bases lay between the germline ends. CDR3 protein: CASSSTPGLNEQYF. The CDR3 DNA reads TGTGCCAGCAGTTCAACTCCAGGACTCAACGAGCAGTACTTC.

The chain uses TRBV7-2 and TRBJ1-1; 9 nucleotides match TRBD1. Losses at the gene ends were 4 bases for V and 0 bases for J; bases not matched to a gene: 3. Germline CDR1 and CDR2: SGHTA and FQGNSA. The CDR3 length is 15 residues. In DNA form, the CDR3 reads TGTGCCAGCAGCTCAGGACAGGGGATGAACACTGAAGCTTTCTTT. Translation: CASSSGQGMNTEAFF.

This sequence joins TRBV20-1 and TRBJ2-7; TRBD1 is a possible D gene (5 bases). Per germline, CDR1 DFQATT and CDR2 SNEGSKA (reference sequence). This CDR3 comprises 14 residues. The V end lost 0 bases, the J end lost 3 bases, and 12 bases lay between the germline ends. The CDR3 bases are TGCAGTGCTAGAGATCGCAGGGAAAACTACGAGCAGTACTTC. Translating gives CSARDRRENYEQYF.

The CDR3 sequence is CASSSPGQGATGELFF. The CDR3 region has the DNA TGCGCCAGCAGCTCACCGGGACAGGGAGCCACCGGGGAGCTGTTTTTT. The V gene is TRBV5-1, the J gene TRBJ2-2, with 9 bases identical to TRBD1. The CDR3 contains 16 residues. V was pared by 3 bases and J by 4 bases, with 7 bases of the junction left unmatched. In germline, CDR1 is SGHRS, CDR2 YFSETQ.

Concerning this clonotype itself: The CDR3 carries no conserved terminal phenylalanine or tryptophan, so it likely arises from a read error. CDR3 in DNA: TGCGCCAGCAGCTTGGATCCGTCCTATGGCTACACCTTA. Protein: CASSLDPSYGYTL. The V call is TRBV5-1, the J call TRBJ1-2, with no clear D. The V and J ends lost 0 bases and 4 bases respectively, with 7 bases between them. The CDR3 length is 13 residues. In germline, CDR1 is SGHRS, CDR2 YFSETQ.

The rearrangement uses TRBV5-1 and TRBJ2-1, with 10 bases matching TRBD2. This CDR3 has 15 residues. Germline loops: CDR1 SGHRS, CDR2 YFSETQ. The J segment lost 2 bases and the V segment lost 1 base, leaving 0 bases of the junction unmatched. CDR3 coding DNA: TGCGCCAGCAGCTTGACTAGCGGGGCCTACAATGAGCAGTTCTTC. Translating it yields CASSLTSGAYNEQFF. The full variable domain, completed using reference TRBV5-1 and TRBJ2-1, is KAGVTQTPRYLIKTRGQQVTLSCSPISGHRSVSWYQQTPGQGLQFLFEYFSETQRNKGNFPGRFSGRQFSNSRSEMNVSTLELGDSALYLCASSLTSGAYNEQFFGPGTRLTVL.

This clonotype was detected ten times or more. V and J are TRBV6-5 and TRBJ1-2; TRBD1 aligns across 10 bases. The CDR3 runs 15 residues. Germline V gene data show CDR1 as MNHEY and CDR2 as SVGAGI. After removal of 0 bases from V and 7 bases from J, the junction contained 5 bases not matched to a gene. In nucleotides, the CDR3 is TGTGCCAGCAGTTACTCTGCGGGGACAGGGGTTGGCTACACCTTC. Its protein is CASSYSAGTGVGYTF.

The chain joins TRBV6-1 to TRBJ1-2; tentatively, D is TRBD1 (6 bases). The CDR3 extends over 15 amino acids. The germline V gene encodes CDR1 MNHNS and CDR2 SASEGT. Trimming left V 7 bases short and J 3 bases short, with 18 bases between. DNA for the CDR3: TGTGCCAGCACCCTCGGGACAAAGAACTACTATGGCTACACCTTC. It yields the protein CASTLGTKNYYGYTF.

In this sample, this clonotype turned up a few times. This rearrangement joins TRBV30 to TRBJ2-5; weak D call: TRBD1 (7 bases). CDR1 GTSNPN and CDR2 SVGIG come from the germline V gene (reference sequence). V was shortened by 8 bases and J by 4 bases, with 17 bases between the two germline ends. This CDR3 has 13 amino acids. The CDR3 bases are TGTGCCGCATCCAGGGGGGCCTCAGAGACCCAGTACTTC. Amino acid sequence: CAASRGASETQYF.

In its sample, this clonotype was seen a few times. V gene TRBV9 combines with J gene TRBJ2-2, with TRBD2 matching over 16 bases. Per germline, CDR1 SGDLS and CDR2 YYNGEE. Trimming at V came to 3 bases and at J to 5 bases, leaving 13 bases not matched to a gene. The CDR3 consists of 20 residues. CDR3 DNA: TGTGCCAGCAGCGCGCGGCGCGGGACTAGCGGGGGGGCCTCTACCGGGGAGCTGTTTTTT. This codes for CASSARRGTSGGASTGELFF.

The chain combines TRBV7-3 with TRBJ2-2, with 8 nucleotides matching TRBD1. Germline V gene sequence: CDR1 SGHTA, CDR2 FQGTGA. Trimming cost V 4 bases and J 4 bases; bases outside gene matches: 5. The CDR3 length is 15 residues. The CDR3 nucleotides read TGTGCCAGCAGCTCAGACAGGGGCGGCACCGGGGAGCTGTTTTTT. As protein: CASSSDRGGTGELFF.

Regarding this clonotype: A junction end diverges from the germline sequence, so it may reflect a read error. The J gene is TRBJ1-4, the V gene TRBV20-1, with D perhaps matching TRBD1 (5 bases). There are 15 residues in the CDR3. Germline CDR1 reads DFQATT; CDR2 reads SNEGSKA (reference sequence). The CDR3 is CSARDPTTGNEQLFF. CDR3 DNA: TGCAGTGCTAGAGACCCAACAACAGGCAATGAACAACTGTTTTTT.

V usage is TRBV4-1 and J usage is TRBJ2-5, with D uncertain. The V gene lost 5 bases and the J gene lost 0 bases, with 10 bases spanning the gap. CDR1 is MGHRA and CDR2 is YSYEKL in the germline V gene. This CDR3 spans 14 amino acids. The CDR3 spells CASSWSSNQETQYF. In nucleotides, the CDR3 is TGCGCCAGCAGCTGGAGTAGTAACCAAGAGACCCAGTACTTC.

In the case of this clonotype: A much larger clonotype is one base distant, so this may be a read error. The rearrangement uses TRBV20-1 and TRBJ1-2; no firm D call. The CDR3 has 10 amino acids. Germline V gene sequence: CDR1 DFQATT, CDR2 SNEGSKA (reference sequence). CDR3 sequence: CSASEYGNTF. In DNA form, the CDR3 reads TGCAGTGCGTCAGAATATGGCAACACCTTC.

The sample holds many counts of this clonotype. V usage is TRBV11-2 and J usage is TRBJ1-2; 7 bases fit TRBD1. CDR1 is SGHAT, CDR2 FQNNGV, per germline. The junction had 6 bases not matched to a gene; V was cut back by 4 bases and J by 4 bases. The CDR3 consists of 14 residues. The CDR3 bases are TGTGCCAGCAGCTCAGGAGACAGGGCCTATGGCTACACCTTC. Amino acid sequence: CASSSGDRAYGYTF.

Many counts were recorded for this clonotype. The chain carries TRBV30 and TRBJ1-5; 9 nucleotides agree with TRBD1. The germline gives CDR1 GTSNPN, CDR2 SVGIG (reference sequence). The CDR3 is 19 amino acids. V lost 2 bases and J lost 0; bases outside the gene matches: 14. CDR3 in amino acids: CAWSNPGQGRQYSNQPQHF. The CDR3 bases are TGTGCCTGGAGTAATCCGGGACAGGGACGCCAATATAGCAATCAGCCCCAGCATTTT.

As regards this clonotype: This may arise from a read error, as a much more abundant clone is one base away. The J gene is TRBJ2-2, the V gene TRBV5-1; no clear D. This CDR3 contains 16 residues. Germline V gene lookup returns CDR1 SGHRS and CDR2 YFSETQ. V lost 1 base to trimming and J lost 2 bases, with 12 bases between them. CDR3 bases: TGCGCCAGCAGCTTGTCTGTCGGCTACAACACCGGGGAGCTGTTTTTT. Translation gives CASSLSVGYNTGELFF. The full variable domain, completed using reference TRBV5-1 and TRBJ2-2, is KAGVTQTPRYLIKTRGQQVTLSCSPISGHRSVSWYQQTPGQGLQFLFEYFSETQRNKGNFPGRFSGRQFSNSRSEMNVSTLELGDSALYLCASSLSVGYNTGELFFGEGSRLTVL.

This clonotype was seen a handful of times. V and J are TRBV6-1 and TRBJ1-6, with a weak D call TRBD1 (6 bases). The CDR3 is 19 amino acids. The germline V gene encodes CDR1 MNHNS and CDR2 SASEGT. The germline V and J ends were trimmed by 1 base and 9 bases, with 25 bases remaining between them. The CDR3 is CASSEEALISRGRGSPLHF. As DNA, the CDR3 is TGTGCCAGCAGTGAAGAAGCGCTAATTTCCAGGGGCCGGGGTTCACCCCTCCACTTT.

This clonotype was observed a few times. The V gene is TRBV2, the J gene TRBJ1-2, with TRBD1 matching 9 bases. The CDR3 is made up of 15 amino acids. V was clipped by 7 bases and J by 4 bases; unmatched bases: 10. Germline CDR1 is SNHLY and CDR2 is FYNNEI. The CDR3 region has the DNA TGTGCCAGCACCTGGGGACAGGGAAGGAGCTATGGCTACACCTTC. Encoded protein: CASTWGQGRSYGYTF.

There are a few counts of this clonotype. The V and J genes are TRBV5-5 and TRBJ2-1, with D possibly TRBD2 on 6 matching bases. The germline V gene has CDR1 SGHKS and CDR2 YYEKEE (reference sequence). This CDR3 has 15 residues. Trimming removed 4 bases at V and 7 bases at J, with 18 bases between. CDR3 nucleotides: TGTGCCAGCAGCCGATCGGAGGGAGTGGGGAATGAGCAGTTCTTC. This encodes CASSRSEGVGNEQFF.

Concerning this clonotype itself: A read error is possible here, since a much larger clone lies one base away. The CDR3 is CSASSPASGRGYEQHF. Here the CDR3 DNA reads TGCAGTGCTAGTAGTCCAGCCAGCGGTAGAGGGTACGAGCAGCACTTC. This chain joins TRBV20-1 and TRBJ2-7; a possible D gene is TRBD2 (5 bases). Germline CDR1 is DFQATT and CDR2 is SNEGSKA (reference sequence). The CDR3 is made up of 16 amino acids.

Only a few counts were recorded for this clonotype. The rearrangement uses TRBV20-1 and TRBJ2-3, with 10 bases fitting TRBD2. V lost 0 bases and J lost 2; bases outside the gene matches: 8. Germline V gene data show CDR1 as DFQATT and CDR2 as SNEGSKA (reference sequence). The CDR3 loop spans 17 amino acids. CDR3 protein: CSAREGAGGKYTDTQYF. Here the CDR3 DNA reads TGCAGTGCTAGAGAAGGAGCGGGGGGGAAATACACAGATACGCAGTATTTT.

This clonotype has ten or more counts. The CDR3 nucleotides read TGCGCCAGCAGCCCTCGACTAGCGGGAGGGTTCTACAATGAGCAGTTCTTC. Its translation: CASSPRLAGGFYNEQFF. This chain uses TRBV4-1 with TRBJ2-1; TRBD2 aligns across 14 bases. Germline trimming cut 4 bases from V and 3 bases from J; bases unmatched to any gene: 5. The CDR3 is made up of 17 amino acids. CDR1 and CDR2 from the germline V gene are MGHRA and YSYEKL.

The sample holds many counts of this clonotype. The gene calls are TRBV29-1 and TRBJ2-2; D perhaps matches TRBD1 (5 bases). The V gene's germline CDR1 is SQVTM and CDR2 ANQGSEA. Trimming took off 7 bases at V and 1 base at J, with 10 bases between the two ends. The CDR3 loop spans 13 amino acids. The CDR3 spells CSADRGNTGELFF. The CDR3 nucleotides are TGCAGCGCTGATAGGGGGAACACCGGGGAGCTGTTTTTT.

This clonotype was found many times. The V and J genes are TRBV6-1 and TRBJ2-7, with D possibly being TRBD2 (5 bases). Trimming left V 4 bases short and J 2 bases short, with 15 bases between. Germline CDR1 MNHNS, CDR2 SASEGT. The CDR3 is made up of 15 amino acids. The CDR3 DNA sequence: TGTGCCAGCAGTGTGGAGCGGAGAAAGACCTACGAGCAGTACTTC. This encodes CASSVERRKTYEQYF.